This T cell receptor (beta chain) was identified during a study of blood T cell repertoires in COVID-19 (dated by TCRdb to 2018 to 2020). Study-wide context: Samples covering the acute and convalescent phases of COVID-19 were provided by collaborators in the United States, Italy and Spain. The prospective study material was composed of cDNA or gDNA derived from T cells, B-cell-depleted T cells, or PBMCs. The dataset comprised deeply sampled blood TCRbeta repertoires from subjects exposed to, actively infected with, or recovered from COVID-19. The repertoires were released in a freely available public database intended as a resource for research on the immune response to SARS-CoV-2. Samples were obtained from the ongoing ImmuneRACE study (first 160 participants) and from 1,254 subjects provided by 6 global collaborators. Sample metadata almost always included a de-identified subject ID, COVID-19 status, age in years and sex. Where available, HLA class I and class II types were taken from metadata supplied by the sample provider and were not determined by assay-based typing.

The CDR3 runs 13 amino acids, cysteine and phenylalanine included. Only the CDR3 DNA stays, 39 bases, in frame from base 1. There are a few counts of this clone. Its antigen is still unknown. No quality values exist for individual bases; no much larger clone is one base distant. The immunoSEQ Assay, a bias-controlled multiplex PCR, was used to amplify TCRbeta CDR3 regions from genomic DNA. Per the authors' processing: The number of nucleated cells in each sample was estimated from the amplification of reference gene primers within the assay. To quantify the absolute abundance of each unique TCRbeta CDR3 rearrangement, sequence reads were collapsed and filtered. Productive Simpson clonality was computed per sample as the square root of Simpson's diversity index over productive rearrangements. What TCRdb holds here is the immuneACCESS table cut down to in-frame rearrangements. Part of the clones is not present; checked against another copy, under half of the missing clones reflect an unresolved V gene, and the others are unexplained. The V and J calls and clone size are taken from that table; D and trimming were inferred from the DNA. In this sample the table shows some 120,000 clones, 90% of which occur a single time. The top ten clones comprise 3.5% to 5% of the sample.

One collaborating source in Seattle enrolled patients during active infection and followed them longitudinally through the course of disease. Whole blood was collected in K2EDTA tubes by collaborating institutions according to the institutions' own protocols. For TCRbeta analysis, collaborator samples were shipped as frozen whole blood, as isolated PBMCs, or as DNA extracted from either sample type. Study-wide findings and limitations: How much clinical and demographic metadata was included differed by source and by participant, and the metadata was provided uncurated.

Sequences were obtained from peripheral blood. The rearrangement joined TRBV21-1 to TRBJ1-1. TRBV21-1 is a recognized pseudogene. The receptor's source is a man aged 55-75 years with COVID-19, enrolled during active disease. The nucleotide sequence is TGTGCCAGCAGCAGGGGGGTGGGTACTGAAGCTTTCTTT. It translates to CASSRGVGTEAFF.